This passage covers 26 T cell receptor beta chains from one sample sequenced in a study of blood T cell repertoires in COVID-19 (dated by TCRdb to the early 2020s). Library generation was performed with the immunoSEQ multiplex PCR assay. This immuneACCESS table, as held by TCRdb, lists in-frame sequences with V and J called but not all clones. Of the missing ones, under half trace to an unresolved V gene in checked studies; the others have no known cause. In all, the sample holds roughly 250,000 clones, and 80% to 90% of those were seen once. About 9% of the sample goes to the ten largest clones. The sample was peripheral blood. Every receptor here comes from a man aged 35 to 55 with active or convalescent COVID-19.

The genes are TRBV30 and TRBJ1-2; maybe TRBD1 (6 bases). V shed 3 bases and J shed 9 bases, with 23 bases lying between them. Germline CDR1 GTSNPN, CDR2 SVGIG (reference sequence). The CDR3 runs 15 residues. CDR3: CAWSPRTAGGNRYTF. The CDR3 bases are TGTGCCTGGAGCCCCCGGACAGCCGGCGGAAATCGCTACACCTTC. The whole variable domain, filled in from reference TRBV30 and TRBJ1-2, reads SQTIHQWPATLVQPVGSPLSLECTVEGTSNPNLYWYRQAAGRGLQLLFYSVGIGQISSEVPQNLSASRPQDRQFILSSKKLLLSDSGFYLCAWSPRTAGGNRYTFGSGTRLTVV.

The chain is built from TRBV6-2 or TRBV6-3 and TRBJ1-1; 7 bases are shared with TRBD1. The CDR3 sequence is 12 residues long. Per germline, CDR1 MNHEY and CDR2 SVGEGT. Trimming took 5 bases from V and 5 from J; bases not matched to a gene: 2. The CDR3 is CASSDRETEAFF. DNA for the CDR3: TGTGCCAGCAGTGACAGGGAGACTGAAGCTTTCTTT.

V gene TRBV5-1 combines with J gene TRBJ2-5, with 10 bases lining up with TRBD1. The CDR3 extends over 15 amino acids. Germline-derived CDR1 and CDR2 are SGHRS and YFSETQ. After removal of 0 bases from V and 5 bases from J, the junction contained 4 bases not matched to a gene. As DNA, the CDR3 is TGCGCCAGCAGCTTGGGACAGGGGGCATTTGAGACCCAGTACTTC. Translated, it gives CASSLGQGAFETQYF. Combining the CDR3 with reference TRBV5-1 and TRBJ2-5 gives the whole variable domain KAGVTQTPRYLIKTRGQQVTLSCSPISGHRSVSWYQQTPGQGLQFLFEYFSETQRNKGNFPGRFSGRQFSNSRSEMNVSTLELGDSALYLCASSLGQGAFETQYFGPGTRLLVL.

The chain joins TRBV27 to TRBJ1-1; tentative D call: TRBD1 (5 bases). The germline gives CDR1 MNHEY, CDR2 SMNVEV (reference sequence). This CDR3 comprises 14 residues. The V end was cut by 7 bases, the J end by 6 bases, with 18 bases between. The DNA for the CDR3 is TGTGCCAGCAACATGCAGGGTAGGGCCTCTGAAGCTTTCTTT. This gives the protein CASNMQGRASEAFF.

V usage is TRBV2 and J usage is TRBJ2-7; TRBD1 is a possible D gene (5 bases). The CDR3 loop spans 14 amino acids. Trimming pared 5 bases from V and 2 bases from J, leaving 13 bases between. Germline values: CDR1 SNHLY, CDR2 FYNNEI. CDR3 sequence reads: CASSSTVATYEQYF. The CDR3 DNA reads as TGTGCCAGCAGTTCGACAGTTGCGACCTACGAGCAGTACTTC. The whole variable domain, filled in from reference TRBV2 and TRBJ2-7, reads EPEVTQTPSHQVTQMGQEVILRCVPISNHLYFYWYRQILGQKVEFLVSFYNNEISEKSEIFDDQFSVERPDGSNFTLKIRSTKLEDSAMYFCASSSTVATYEQYFGPGTRLTVT.

The rearrangement links TRBV3-1 (or the pseudogene TRBV3-2) to TRBJ2-7; D remains ambiguous. In germline, CDR1 is LGHDT, CDR2 YNNKEL (reference sequence). V lost 1 base, J lost 7 bases, and 5 bases lay in between. CDR3 length equals 11 residues. The CDR3 is CASSQASEQYF. DNA for the CDR3: TGTGCCAGCAGCCAAGCCTCTGAGCAGTACTTC.

The chain has TRBV18 and TRBJ2-1; 7 bases map to TRBD1. Germline V gene lookup returns CDR1 KGHSH and CDR2 LQKENI. J lost 5 bases, V lost 3 bases, and 7 bases had no gene match. This CDR3 has 15 amino acids. DNA of the CDR3: TGTGCCAGCTCACCCCAGGGGGAAGGTCACAATGAGCAGTTCTTC. Its translation: CASSPQGEGHNEQFF.

This chain connects TRBV7-9 to TRBJ1-1; the D is unclear. Deletions cut 5 bases from V and 7 bases from J, with 17 bases between. The CDR3 sequence is 14 residues long. Germline V gives CDR1 SEHNR, CDR2 FQNEAQ (reference sequence). The CDR3 here is CASSPQEPMDEAFF. The CDR3 DNA follows: TGTGCCAGCAGCCCCCAGGAACCAATGGATGAAGCTTTCTTT.

This clone was detected only a few times. This chain joins TRBV5-1 and TRBJ1-2; 10 bases agree with TRBD1. The CDR3 extends over 15 amino acids. V lost 4 bases and J lost 3; bases outside the gene matches: 6. Germline V gene sequence: CDR1 SGHRS, CDR2 YFSETQ. This CDR3 reads CASSTSTGGDYGYTF. Here the CDR3 DNA reads TGCGCCAGCAGCACCTCGACAGGGGGCGACTATGGCTACACCTTC.

This rearrangement joins TRBV5-1 to TRBJ1-2; TRBD1 agrees at 8 bases. The CDR3 runs 14 residues. Germline assignment: CDR1 SGHRS and CDR2 YFSETQ. V lost 5 bases to trimming and J lost 7 bases; unmatched junction nucleotides: 10. In DNA form, the CDR3 reads TGCGCCAGCAGACAACTCGAGACAGGGGCTGGCTACACCTTC. It translates to CASRQLETGAGYTF.

This chain joins TRBV4-3 and TRBJ2-5; D not resolved. The CDR3 extends over 13 amino acids. Trimming removed 0 bases from V and 5 bases from J, with 7 bases in between. The V gene's germline CDR1 is LGHNA and CDR2 YSLEER. Here the CDR3 reads CASSQDMRETQYF. The CDR3 nucleotides are TGCGCCAGCAGCCAAGATATGAGGGAGACCCAGTACTTC.

This clone came up many times. The chain couples TRBV19 to TRBJ2-7, with TRBD2 matching over 7 bases. There are 13 residues in the CDR3. The V gene's germline CDR1 is LNHDA and CDR2 SQIVND (reference sequence). J was trimmed by 5 bases and V by 5 bases; bases with no gene match: 6. The CDR3 sequence is CASSGEGIHEQYF. The CDR3 DNA sequence: TGTGCCAGTAGTGGGGAGGGAATCCACGAGCAGTACTTC. The whole variable domain, filled in from reference TRBV19 and TRBJ2-7, reads DGGITQSPKYLFRKEGQNVTLSCEQNLNHDAMYWYRQDPGQGLRLIYYSQIVNDFQKGDIAEGYSVSREKKESFPLTVTSAQKNPTAFYLCASSGEGIHEQYFGPGTRLTVT.

The rearrangement uses TRBV5-4 and TRBJ2-7, with 7 bases lining up with TRBD1. From germline, CDR1 is SGHNT and CDR2 YYREEE (reference sequence). After removal of 5 bases from V and 6 bases from J, the junction contained 5 bases not matched to a gene. The CDR3 has 12 amino acids. As DNA, the CDR3 is TGTGCCAGCAGTACAGACAGGGTCGAGCAGTACTTC. Its protein is CASSTDRVEQYF. Full variable domain (rest looked up from reference TRBV5-4 and TRBJ2-7): ETGVTQSPTHLIKTRGQQVTLRCSSQSGHNTVSWYQQALGQGPQFIFQYYREEENGRGNFPPRFSGLQFPNYSSELNVNALELDDSALYLCASSTDRVEQYFGPGTRLTVT.

This chain connects TRBV4-3 to TRBJ1-2; the D gene is possibly TRBD1 (5 bases). Germline CDR1 and CDR2: LGHNA and YSLEER. The V end lost 1 base, the J end lost 5 bases, and 8 bases lay between the germline ends. The CDR3 runs to 13 residues. The DNA of the CDR3 is TGCGCCAGCAGCCAAGGAACAGGTTATGGCTACACCTTC. The encoded protein is CASSQGTGYGYTF.

V and J are TRBV12-5 and TRBJ1-2; D ambiguous. The V and J ends lost 6 bases and 4 bases respectively, with 9 bases between them. CDR3 size: 12 residues. Germline CDR1 is LGHNT and CDR2 is FRNRAP. CDR3 DNA sequence: TGTGCTAGTGGGGCGACAAGCTATGGCTACACCTTC. Protein sequence: CASGATSYGYTF.

This clone was observed a few times. J is TRBJ1-1 and V is TRBV29-1, with D perhaps TRBD1 (6 bases). This CDR3 has 12 residues. Trimming shortened V by 5 bases and J by 5 bases, and 12 bases separated the two germline ends. Germline assignment: CDR1 SQVTM and CDR2 ANQGSEA. The CDR3 region has the DNA TGCAGCGTTAAACAGGGTGGAACTGAAGCTTTCTTT. Its protein product is CSVKQGGTEAFF. The variable domain in full, with the rest retrieved from reference TRBV29-1 and TRBJ1-1, is SAVISQKPSRDICQRGTSLTIQCQVDSQVTMMFWYRQQPGQSLTLIATANQGSEATYESGFVIDKFPISRPNLTFSTLTVSNMSPEDSSIYLCSVKQGGTEAFFGQGTRLTVV.

The CDR3 DNA is TGTGCCAGCAGCCAAAGAACAGGGGGCGGAAATGGCTACACCTTC. It specifies CASSQRTGGGNGYTF. The chain uses TRBV14 and TRBJ1-2, with TRBD1 identical over 9 bases. The CDR3 has 15 amino acids. Germline CDR1 SGHDN, CDR2 FVKESK. The V and J ends lost 2 bases and 6 bases, in that order; junction bases with no gene match: 7.

V usage is TRBV5-1 and J usage is TRBJ2-6, with a weak D call TRBD1 (6 bases). Germline V gene data show CDR1 as SGHRS and CDR2 as YFSETQ. Trimming took 4 bases from V and 2 from J, leaving 22 bases between them. The CDR3 runs to 19 residues. CDR3 nucleotides: TGCGCCAGCAGCCTGTCGGACAGTTCCCTTTTCGCTGGGGCCAACGTCCTGACTTTC. It specifies CASSLSDSSLFAGANVLTF.

The CDR3 bases are TGTGCCATCAGTGAGACGGGACAGGGAGCCGGAAACACCATATATTTT. Its protein product is CAISETGQGAGNTIYF. The gene calls are TRBV10-3 and TRBJ1-3; 9 nucleotides align to TRBD1. Germline V CDR1 and CDR2: ENHRY, SYGVKD. The CDR3 loop spans 16 amino acids. Trimming at V came to 2 bases and at J to 4 bases, leaving 6 bases not matched to a gene.

The chain uses TRBV6-5 and TRBJ1-4; possibly TRBD1 for D (6 bases). Deletions cut 6 bases from V and 2 bases from J, with 10 bases between. The CDR3 runs to 14 residues. Germline CDR1 MNHEY, CDR2 SVGAGI. The CDR3 DNA follows: TGTGCCAGCAGCGCCACAGGGACTAATGAAAAACTGTTTTTT. Amino acid sequence: CASSATGTNEKLFF.

The chain uses TRBV3-1 (or the pseudogene TRBV3-2) and TRBJ2-5; D might be TRBD2 (5 bases). The V gene lost 2 bases and the J gene lost 5 bases, with 12 bases spanning the gap. The CDR3 sequence is 14 residues long. From germline, CDR1 is LGHDT and CDR2 YNNKEL (reference sequence). In DNA form, the CDR3 reads TGTGCCAGCAGCCAATTGGGAGTTCCTGAGACCCAGTACTTC. Encoded protein: CASSQLGVPETQYF.

This clone was seen just once. As DNA, the CDR3 is TGTGCCACCAGTGATCTCGGAGGGAAAACCGGGGAGACCCAGTACTTC. Protein product: CATSDLGGKTGETQYF. V and J are TRBV24-1 and TRBJ2-5, with D perhaps TRBD2 (6 bases). Germline CDR1 reads KGHDR; CDR2 reads SFDVKD. There are 16 residues in the CDR3. The V gene lost 3 bases and the J gene lost 5 bases, with 18 bases spanning the gap.

This sequence joins TRBV13 and TRBJ2-7; D uncertain. Germline V lookup: CDR1 PRHDT, CDR2 FYEKMQ (reference sequence). The CDR3 contains 13 residues. V dropped 0 bases and J dropped 5 bases, with 8 bases sitting between them. The DNA of the CDR3 is TGTGCCAGCAGCTTAGGGGGCGAAAACGAGCAGTACTTC. Its translation is CASSLGGENEQYF.

The rearrangement joins TRBV30 to TRBJ1-2; D uncertain. This CDR3 is 15 amino acids long. The germline V and J ends were trimmed by 3 bases and 4 bases, with 18 bases remaining between them. Germline assignment: CDR1 GTSNPN and CDR2 SVGIG (reference sequence). The CDR3 is CAWSERPIILYGYTF. The CDR3 nucleotides read TGTGCCTGGAGCGAGAGGCCAATTATACTCTATGGCTACACCTTC.

Only one count was recorded for this clone. The V call is TRBV7-9, the J call TRBJ1-4; perhaps TRBD1 as D (5 bases). The CDR3 is 14 residues long. V shed 5 bases and J shed 8 bases, with 15 bases lying between them. Germline CDR1 and CDR2: SEHNR and FQNEAQ (reference sequence). The CDR3 region has the DNA TGTGCCAGCAGCCCCGAAGAAAGGGGAGAAAAACTGTTTTTT. Translating gives CASSPEERGEKLFF.

The chain carries TRBV12-3 or TRBV12-4 and TRBJ1-2; D gene unclear. Deletions cut 3 bases from V and 3 bases from J, with 8 bases between. This CDR3 has 13 residues. Written as DNA, the CDR3 is TGTGCCAGCAGTTTTGGGGAGGACTATGGCTACACCTTC. Translating it yields CASSFGEDYGYTF.